This is a list of T cell receptor beta chains from one sample in a study of blood T cell repertoires in COVID-19. Sequenced by immunoSEQ multiplex PCR; TCRdb stores in-frame clones only, minus some. The table records 150,000 or so clones, around 73% of them present only once. What was sequenced was PBMCs or T cells enriched from blood (not recorded which). These TCRs come from a woman in her 50s who had recovered from COVID-19. Both conserved end residues are trimmed from each CDR3.

j_call	v_call	cdr3_aa
TRBJ2-7	TRBV25-1	ASSDRVVPYEQY
TRBJ1-1	TRBV7-2	ASSVGGAF
TRBJ1-3	TRBV28	ASSPPGGSLSGNTIY
TRBJ2-3	TRBV4-2	ASRSGGNTDTQY
TRBJ2-5	TRBV28	ASRAANQETQY
TRBJ1-1	TRBV9	ASSVMGEAEAF
TRBJ1-5	TRBV15	ATSRDRDQPQH
TRBJ1-2	TRBV5-1	ASSRSRDRGRGYT
TRBJ2-7	TRBV5-1	ASSLSAGDSYEQY
TRBJ1-2	TRBV6-5	ASSYSIGLYGYT
TRBJ1-2	TRBV3-1/TRBV3-2	ASRRQGSGGYT
TRBJ1-1	TRBV2	ASEVQGSNTEAF